The 26 T cell receptor beta chains given below trace back to one sample, sequenced in a study of T cell clonotyping in hematopoietic cell transplantation. This table comes from immunoSEQ multiplex PCR, and its TCRdb copy is limited to in-frame clones, with some not included. The sample records 7,500 to 8,500 clones, around nine tenths being singletons. Sequencing was performed on PBMCs, taken 180 days after allogeneic stem cell transplant. The origin of the receptors is a female patient aged 45-65 years who had an allogeneic stem cell transplant from an unrelated donor, so the T cells may come from the graft donor. Some clones in this sample may be carry-over from other donors' samples.

The V and J genes are TRBV6-5 and TRBJ1-2, with D unresolved. Trimming left V 0 bases short and J 7 bases short, with 9 bases between. CDR1 is MNHEY, CDR2 SVGAGI, per germline. This CDR3 is built from 13 residues. CDR3 bases: TGTGCCAGCAGTTACTCGAATGGCCGTGGCTACACCTTC. This codes for CASSYSNGRGYTF.

V usage is TRBV5-8 and J usage is TRBJ1-5; D is uncertain. The CDR3 runs to 15 residues. Trimming took off 6 bases at V and 6 bases at J, with 19 bases between the two ends. Germline loops: CDR1 SGHTS, CDR2 YDEGEE. CDR3 bases: TGTGCCAGCAATCCCCGGGGAACAGTTGGTCAGCCCCAGCATTTT. Amino acid sequence: CASNPRGTVGQPQHF.

The V call is TRBV27, the J call TRBJ2-7; perhaps TRBD2 as D (6 bases). Trimming stripped 8 bases from V and 5 bases from J, with 22 bases between. The length of the CDR3 is 15 residues. Germline CDR1 and CDR2: MNHEY and SMNVEV (reference sequence). CDR3 amino acids: CASCPGLPGIHEQYF. The CDR3, as DNA: TGTGCCAGCTGCCCGGGACTCCCCGGGATCCACGAGCAGTACTTC.

V gene TRBV6-5 combines with J gene TRBJ1-6, with a possible D match to TRBD1 (6 bases). V was shortened by 2 bases and J by 7 bases, with 15 bases between the two germline ends. This CDR3 has 16 amino acids. Germline-derived CDR1 and CDR2 are MNHEY and SVGAGI. CDR3 nucleotides: TGTGCCAGCAGTTACCCCCGTGGGGGCGAGAATTCACCCCTCCACTTT. Its protein product is CASSYPRGGENSPLHF.

The chain employs TRBV4-2 and TRBJ2-2, with 12 bases aligning to TRBD2. With 1 base clipped from V and 3 bases from J, the junction kept 6 bases outside the gene matches. CDR1 is LGHNA, CDR2 YNFKEQ, per germline. CDR3 length: 18 amino acids. Written as DNA, the CDR3 is TGTGCCAGCAGCCAAGCGTCTAGCGGGAGGGCCGACACCGGGGAGCTGTTTTTT. Protein: CASSQASSGRADTGELFF.

The V gene is TRBV29-1, the J gene TRBJ1-3, with D possibly being TRBD1 (6 bases). This CDR3 contains 11 residues. The germline V gene encodes CDR1 SQVTM and CDR2 ANQGSEA. Deletions cut 7 bases from V and 6 bases from J, with 10 bases between. The CDR3: CSARGANTIYF. Written as DNA, the CDR3 is TGCAGCGCGAGGGGGGCAAACACCATATATTTT.

This chain connects TRBV5-1 to TRBJ2-4, with TRBD1 matching 7 bases. With V trimmed by 0 bases and J by 9 bases, 3 bases remained unmatched. Germline assignment: CDR1 SGHRS and CDR2 YFSETQ. The CDR3 contains 13 residues. The CDR3 is CASSLEQGSIQYF. The CDR3 bases are TGCGCCAGCAGCTTGGAACAGGGGAGCATTCAGTACTTC.

Turning to this clone: Germline and junction disagree at one end, which may indicate a read error. V usage is TRBV7-7 and J usage is TRBJ2-3, with 7 bases identical to TRBD2. This CDR3 has 15 residues. Germline loops: CDR1 SSHAT, CDR2 FNYEAQ (reference sequence). CDR3 amino acids: CASSPSTSTSDTQYF. The CDR3 region has the DNA TGTGCTAGCAGCCCCTCGACTAGCACGAGTGATACGCAGTATTTT.

V and J are TRBV4-1 and TRBJ2-1; weak D call: TRBD1 (6 bases). Germline V gives CDR1 MGHRA, CDR2 YSYEKL. The CDR3 loop spans 16 amino acids. The ends were cut back, 4 bases at V and 2 bases at J, with 15 bases in the middle. The CDR3 nucleotides are TGCGCCAGCAGCCCGTATGGGGACACAGCCTACAATGAGCAGTTCTTC. Protein sequence: CASSPYGDTAYNEQFF.

This clone has just one count. The chain combines TRBV7-8 with TRBJ1-5; D is perhaps TRBD1 (5 bases). Trimming took 5 bases from V and 2 from J, leaving 22 bases between them. The CDR3 totals 18 residues. CDR1 is SGHVS and CDR2 is FQNEAQ in the germline V gene. CDR3 coding DNA: TGTGCCAGCAGCCACAGAGCACGAGGGGAAGATGGCAATCAGCCCCAGCATTTT. Its protein product is CASSHRARGEDGNQPQHF. The full variable domain, its missing parts supplied by reference TRBV7-8 and TRBJ1-5, is GAGVSQSPRYKVAKRGQDVALRCDPISGHVSLFWYQQALGQGPEFLTYFQNEAQLDKSGLPSDRFFAERPEGSVSTLKIQRTQQEDSAVYLCASSHRARGEDGNQPQHFGDGTRLSIL.

The V and J genes are TRBV6-5 and TRBJ2-1; 9 bases agree with TRBD1. The ends lost 6 bases at V and 1 base at J; junction bases unmatched: 4. Germline V gives CDR1 MNHEY, CDR2 SVGAGI. The CDR3 length is 15 residues. In DNA, the CDR3 is TGTGCCAGCAGCCACGACAGGGGGTCCTACAATGAGCAGTTCTTC. Translation gives CASSHDRGSYNEQFF.

This chain connects TRBV27 to TRBJ2-5, with 7 bases matching TRBD1. Germline-derived CDR1 and CDR2 are MNHEY and SMNVEV (reference sequence). This CDR3 region has 13 residues. V lost 6 bases, J lost 2 bases, and 3 bases stayed unmatched. CDR3 protein: CASRRDSQETQYF. CDR3 sequence (DNA): TGTGCCAGCAGGAGGGACAGTCAAGAGACCCAGTACTTC.

The chain uses TRBV30 and TRBJ1-3; D is possibly TRBD1 (5 bases). V lost 2 bases and J lost 8, with 13 bases in between. Per the germline V gene, CDR1 is GTSNPN and CDR2 is SVGIG (reference sequence). The length of the CDR3 is 13 residues. For the CDR3, the DNA is TGTGCCTGGAGTAAAAGGGGCCCGGACACCATATATTTT. It yields the protein CAWSKRGPDTIYF.

The chain couples TRBV6-5 to TRBJ1-1; weak D call: TRBD1 (5 bases). V was clipped by 0 bases and J by 4 bases, with 9 bases between them. The CDR3 length is 14 residues. Per germline, CDR1 MNHEY and CDR2 SVGAGI. The CDR3 region is CASSYSWGSTEAFF. The CDR3 region has the DNA TGTGCCAGCAGTTACTCGTGGGGGAGCACTGAAGCTTTCTTT.

The chain uses TRBV5-8 and TRBJ2-7; tentatively, D is TRBD2 (6 bases). V shed 2 bases and J shed 4 bases, with 16 bases lying between them. CDR3 length: 15 residues. Germline-derived CDR1 and CDR2 are SGHTS and YDEGEE. CDR3 loop: CASSFGGGGSYEQYF. Here the CDR3 DNA reads TGTGCCAGCAGCTTCGGGGGAGGAGGGTCTTACGAGCAGTACTTC. Based on the CDR3 plus reference TRBV5-8 and TRBJ2-7, the full variable domain is EAGVTQSPTHLIKTRGQQATLRCSPISGHTSVYWYQQALGLGLQFLLWYDEGEERNRGNFPPRFSGRQFPNYSSELNVNALELEDSALYLCASSFGGGGSYEQYFGPGTRLTVT.

The chain is built from TRBV7-5 and TRBJ2-6; no DNA check was done on the table's D call, TRBD2. TRBV7-5 is listed as a pseudogene. The CDR3 length is 23 residues. The CDR3: CVRSLVRTSGSSPRLSGANVLTF. As DNA, the CDR3 is TGTGTCAGAAGCTTAGTTAGGACTAGCGGGAGTTCGCCCCGTCTCTCTGGGGCCAACGTCCTGACTTTC.

The chain uses TRBV7-9 and TRBJ2-3; D unresolved. The CDR3 has 14 residues. Between the trimmed V and J ends, which lost 5 bases and 1 base, there was a span of 10 bases. Germline CDR1 and CDR2: SEHNR and FQNEAQ (reference sequence). CDR3 in amino acids: CASSLPDGTDTQYF. For the CDR3, the DNA is TGTGCCAGCAGCCTACCGGACGGCACAGATACGCAGTATTTT.

The rearrangement joins TRBV27 to TRBJ1-1; D ambiguous. The CDR3 sequence is 18 residues long. Trimming left V 2 bases short and J 6 bases short, with 25 bases between. In germline, CDR1 is MNHEY, CDR2 SMNVEV (reference sequence). The CDR3 nucleotides are TGTGCCAGCAGTTTAGGTGGTCGGACCGAGATTAGAGGAGCTGAAGCTTTCTTT. Protein sequence: CASSLGGRTEIRGAEAFF.

The chain links TRBV7-9 to TRBJ2-5, with 7 nucleotides matching TRBD2. Germline V gene lookup returns CDR1 SEHNR and CDR2 FQNEAQ (reference sequence). The CDR3 consists of 14 residues. Trimming took 4 bases from V and 5 from J; bases not matched to a gene: 7. The CDR3 DNA is TGTGCCAGCAGCTCCCCCGTGGGGGGGGAGACCCAGTACTTC. This gives the protein CASSSPVGGETQYF.

The chain employs TRBV11-2 and TRBJ1-2; TRBD1 agrees at 11 bases. J was trimmed by 3 bases and V by 6 bases; bases with no gene match: 9. The length of the CDR3 is 16 residues. CDR1 SGHAT and CDR2 FQNNGV come from the germline V gene. The DNA of the CDR3 is TGTGCCAGCAGTTCTCCGCCGGGACAGGGGGACTATGGCTACACCTTC. Protein sequence: CASSSPPGQGDYGYTF.

V usage is TRBV2 and J usage is TRBJ2-7; D perhaps matches TRBD1 (6 bases). The CDR3 is 14 residues long. Trimming took 5 bases from V and 3 from J, leaving 14 bases between them. Germline V gene data show CDR1 as SNHLY and CDR2 as FYNNEI. Written as DNA, the CDR3 is TGTGCCAGCAGTTCCGGGACACCAGACTACGAGCAGTACTTC. Translating it yields CASSSGTPDYEQYF. Filled out from reference TRBV2 and TRBJ2-7, the complete variable domain reads EPEVTQTPSHQVTQMGQEVILRCVPISNHLYFYWYRQILGQKVEFLVSFYNNEISEKSEIFDDQFSVERPDGSNFTLKIRSTKLEDSAMYFCASSSGTPDYEQYFGPGTRLTVT.

The genes are TRBV5-1 and TRBJ2-1; D might be TRBD1 (6 bases). CDR3 length: 13 residues. Germline V gene data show CDR1 as SGHRS and CDR2 as YFSETQ. Trimming took 5 bases from V and 8 from J, leaving 14 bases between them. This CDR3 is CASRTQGTDEQFF. The CDR3 coding sequence is TGCGCCAGCAGGACTCAGGGGACGGATGAGCAGTTCTTC.

The rearrangement uses TRBV6-1 and TRBJ2-3, with 14 bases matching TRBD2. The CDR3 loop spans 17 amino acids. J was trimmed by 3 bases and V by 4 bases; bases with no gene match: 6. Germline V gene sequence: CDR1 MNHNS, CDR2 SASEGT. This chain's CDR3 is CASSVMTSGRVTDTQYF. The CDR3 nucleotides are TGTGCCAGCAGTGTCATGACTAGCGGGAGGGTAACAGATACGCAGTATTTT.

The chain carries TRBV30 and TRBJ2-6, with D perhaps TRBD1 (5 bases). V was pared by 5 bases and J by 0 bases, with 11 bases between. Germline V gene sequence: CDR1 GTSNPN, CDR2 SVGIG (reference sequence). This CDR3 spans 15 amino acids. In DNA form, the CDR3 reads TGTGCCTGGTCTAGGGGTGGCTCTGGGGCCAACGTCCTGACTTTC. Translating it yields CAWSRGGSGANVLTF.

The rearrangement joins TRBV7-2 to TRBJ2-7; weak D call: TRBD1 (6 bases). There are 14 residues in the CDR3. The V end was cut by 5 bases, the J end by 6 bases, with 17 bases between. In germline, CDR1 is SGHTA, CDR2 FQGNSA. CDR3 nucleotide sequence: TGTGCCAGCAGCGCCCAGGGGCAAGGCGGCGAGCAGTACGTC. Translating it yields CASSAQGQGGEQYV.

V usage is TRBV7-2 and J usage is TRBJ1-1, with 8 bases matching TRBD1. Germline V gene lookup returns CDR1 SGHTA and CDR2 FQGNSA. The CDR3 runs to 15 residues. J was trimmed by 9 bases and V by 3 bases; bases with no gene match: 12. CDR3 sequence: CASSLVSDRAYKAFF. Written as DNA, the CDR3 is TGTGCCAGCAGCTTGGTCTCGGACAGGGCTTATAAAGCTTTCTTT.